The clone carrying this T cell receptor (beta chain) was counted at least ten times. As yet, its antigen is unknown. TCR beta CDR3 regions were amplified from RNA transcripts. RT-PCR was first run with HTBI primers, then multiplex PCR in a second round. From the multiplex PCR reads, TCRdb called clonotypes with MiXCR, one entry per CDR3 protein. The data hold about 160,000 distinct CDR3 sequences, with approximately 40% observed a single time. The sample is drawn from a study of Graves' ophthalmopathy and Graves' hyperthyroidism. The study's findings and limits: This model predicted ophthalmopathy progression (sensitivity approximately 68%, specificity 72.22%). In separating ophthalmopathy from stable hyperthyroidism, a 13-signature model achieved roughly 89% sensitivity and 65% to 84% specificity.

The diagnosis combined clinical symptoms, thyroxine, TRAb, thyroid ultrasound and orbital computed tomography scans. V dropped 5 bases and J dropped 5 bases, with 13 bases sitting between them. Germline V gene data show CDR1 as SGDLS and CDR2 as YYNGEE. The CDR3 length is 13 residues. Sequencing was done on a sample of peripheral blood. The chain joins TRBV9 to TRBJ1-1; no reliable D call. The origin of this receptor is a man aged 30 to 39 with Graves' ophthalmopathy. This CDR3 reads CASRAGILTEAFF. The CDR3 coding sequence is TGTGCCAGCAGAGCGGGGATCTTGACTGAAGCTTTCTTT.